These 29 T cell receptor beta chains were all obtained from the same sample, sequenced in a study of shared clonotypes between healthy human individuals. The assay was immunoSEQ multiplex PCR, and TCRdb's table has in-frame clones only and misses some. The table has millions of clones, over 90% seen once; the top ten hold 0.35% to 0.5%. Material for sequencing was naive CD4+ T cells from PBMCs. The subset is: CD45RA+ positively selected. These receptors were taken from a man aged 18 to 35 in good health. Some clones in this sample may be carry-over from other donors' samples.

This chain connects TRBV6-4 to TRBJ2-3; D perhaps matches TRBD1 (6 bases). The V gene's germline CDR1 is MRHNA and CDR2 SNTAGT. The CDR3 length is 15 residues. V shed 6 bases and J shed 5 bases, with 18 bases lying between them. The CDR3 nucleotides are TGTGCCAGCAGCGCCAGGGACACACCCGGAGATACGCAGTATTTT. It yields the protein CASSARDTPGDTQYF.

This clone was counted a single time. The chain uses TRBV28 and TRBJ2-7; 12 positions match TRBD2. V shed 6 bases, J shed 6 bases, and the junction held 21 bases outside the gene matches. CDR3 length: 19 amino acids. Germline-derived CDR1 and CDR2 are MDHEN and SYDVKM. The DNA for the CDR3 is TGTGCCAGCAGATCTTATTACCATTCTAGCGGGAGGGTGATAGGCGAGCAGTACTTC. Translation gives CASRSYYHSSGRVIGEQYF.

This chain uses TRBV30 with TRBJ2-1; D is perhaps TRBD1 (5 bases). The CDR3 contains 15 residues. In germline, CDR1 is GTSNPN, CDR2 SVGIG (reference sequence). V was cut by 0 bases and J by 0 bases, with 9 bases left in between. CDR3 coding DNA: TGTGCCTGGAGTGTACAGGCGGACTCCTACAATGAGCAGTTCTTC. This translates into CAWSVQADSYNEQFF.

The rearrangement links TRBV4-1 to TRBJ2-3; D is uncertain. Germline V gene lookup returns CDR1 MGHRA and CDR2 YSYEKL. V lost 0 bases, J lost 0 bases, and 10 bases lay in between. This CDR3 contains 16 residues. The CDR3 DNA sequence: TGCGCCAGCAGCCAAGAGGCAGGCCCCAGCACAGATACGCAGTATTTT. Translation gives CASSQEAGPSTDTQYF.

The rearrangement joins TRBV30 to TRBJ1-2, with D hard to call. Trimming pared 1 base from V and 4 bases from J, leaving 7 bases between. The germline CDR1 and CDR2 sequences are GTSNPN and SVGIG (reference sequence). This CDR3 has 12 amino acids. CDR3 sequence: CAWSETAYGYTF. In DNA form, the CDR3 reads TGTGCCTGGAGTGAAACAGCCTATGGCTACACCTTC.

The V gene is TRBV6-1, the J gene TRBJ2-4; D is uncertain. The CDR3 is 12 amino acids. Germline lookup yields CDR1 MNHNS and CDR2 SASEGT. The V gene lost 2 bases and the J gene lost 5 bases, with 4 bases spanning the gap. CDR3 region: CASSETENIQYF. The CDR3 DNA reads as TGTGCCAGCAGTGAAACCGAAAACATTCAGTACTTC.

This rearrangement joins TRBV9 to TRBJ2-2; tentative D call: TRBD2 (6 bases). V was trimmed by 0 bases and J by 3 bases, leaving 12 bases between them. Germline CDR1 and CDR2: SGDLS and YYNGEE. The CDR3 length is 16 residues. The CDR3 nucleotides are TGTGCCAGCAGCGTAGTTACGGGAGTGGACACCGGGGAGCTGTTTTTT. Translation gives CASSVVTGVDTGELFF.

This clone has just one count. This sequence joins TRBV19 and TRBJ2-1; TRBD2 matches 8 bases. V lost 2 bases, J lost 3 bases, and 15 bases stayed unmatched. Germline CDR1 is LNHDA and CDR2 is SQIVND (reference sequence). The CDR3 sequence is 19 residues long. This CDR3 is CASSIIRSHLAGFYNEQFF. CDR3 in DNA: TGTGCCAGTAGTATAATTCGAAGCCACTTAGCGGGGTTCTACAATGAGCAGTTCTTC.

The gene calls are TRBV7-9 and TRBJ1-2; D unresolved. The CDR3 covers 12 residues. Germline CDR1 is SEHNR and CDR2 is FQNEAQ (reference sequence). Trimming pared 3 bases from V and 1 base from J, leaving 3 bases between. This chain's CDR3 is CASSFLNYGYTF. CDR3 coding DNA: TGTGCCAGCAGCTTCCTTAACTATGGCTACACCTTC.

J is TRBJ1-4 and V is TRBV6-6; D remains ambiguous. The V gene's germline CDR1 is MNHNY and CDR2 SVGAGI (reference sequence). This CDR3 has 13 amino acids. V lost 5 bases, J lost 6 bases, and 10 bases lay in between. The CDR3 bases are TGTGCCAGCAGTCCCCCGGGGTATGAAAAACTGTTTTTT. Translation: CASSPPGYEKLFF.

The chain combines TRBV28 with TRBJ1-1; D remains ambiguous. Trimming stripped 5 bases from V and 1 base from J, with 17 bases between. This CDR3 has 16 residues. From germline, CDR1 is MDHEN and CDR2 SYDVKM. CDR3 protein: CASSPHGWGKNTEAFF. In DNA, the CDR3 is TGTGCCAGCAGTCCCCATGGGTGGGGAAAGAACACTGAAGCTTTCTTT.

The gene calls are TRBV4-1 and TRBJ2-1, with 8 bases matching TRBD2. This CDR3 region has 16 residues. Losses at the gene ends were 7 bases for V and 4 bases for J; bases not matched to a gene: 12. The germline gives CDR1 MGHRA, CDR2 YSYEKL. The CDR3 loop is CASTVLGSGAYNEQFF. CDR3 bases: TGCGCCAGCACCGTGCTAGGTAGCGGGGCATACAATGAGCAGTTCTTC.

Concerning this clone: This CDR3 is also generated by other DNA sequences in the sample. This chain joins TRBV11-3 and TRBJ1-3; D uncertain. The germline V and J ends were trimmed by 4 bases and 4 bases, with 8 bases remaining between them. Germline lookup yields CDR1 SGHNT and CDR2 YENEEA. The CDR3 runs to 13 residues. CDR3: CASSSSRGNTIYF. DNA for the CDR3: TGTGCCAGCAGCTCCTCCCGCGGAAACACCATATATTTT. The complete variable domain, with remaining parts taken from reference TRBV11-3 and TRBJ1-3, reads EAGVVQSPRYKIIEKKQPVAFWCNPISGHNTLYWYLQNLGQGPELLIRYENEEAVDDSQLPKDRFSAERLKGVDSTLKIQPAELGDSAVYLCASSSSRGNTIYFGEGSWLTVV.

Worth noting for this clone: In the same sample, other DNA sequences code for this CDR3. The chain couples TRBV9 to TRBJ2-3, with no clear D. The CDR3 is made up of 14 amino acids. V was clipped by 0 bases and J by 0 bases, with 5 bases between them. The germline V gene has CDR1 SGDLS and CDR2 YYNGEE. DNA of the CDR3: TGTGCCAGCAGCGTAGGGCCGAGCACAGATACGCAGTATTTT. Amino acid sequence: CASSVGPSTDTQYF.

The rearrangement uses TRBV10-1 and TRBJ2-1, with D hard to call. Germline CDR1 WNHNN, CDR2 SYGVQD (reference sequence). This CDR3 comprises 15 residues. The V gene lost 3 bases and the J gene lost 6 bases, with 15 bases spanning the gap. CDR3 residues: CASSDHGVFGNEQFF. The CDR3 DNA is TGCGCCAGCAGTGATCATGGGGTTTTTGGCAATGAGCAGTTCTTC.

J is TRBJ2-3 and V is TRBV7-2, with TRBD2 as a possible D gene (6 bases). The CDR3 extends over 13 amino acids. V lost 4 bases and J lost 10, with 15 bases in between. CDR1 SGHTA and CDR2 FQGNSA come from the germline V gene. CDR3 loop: CASSSPGTWAQYF. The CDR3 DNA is TGTGCCAGCAGCTCACCGGGGACTTGGGCGCAGTATTTT.

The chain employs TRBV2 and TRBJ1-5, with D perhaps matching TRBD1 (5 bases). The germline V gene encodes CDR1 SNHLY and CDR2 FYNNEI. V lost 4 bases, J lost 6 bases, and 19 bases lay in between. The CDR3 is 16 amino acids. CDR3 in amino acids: CASSVFRQGIGQPQHF. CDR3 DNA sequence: TGTGCCAGCAGTGTCTTTAGGCAGGGAATTGGTCAGCCCCAGCATTTT.

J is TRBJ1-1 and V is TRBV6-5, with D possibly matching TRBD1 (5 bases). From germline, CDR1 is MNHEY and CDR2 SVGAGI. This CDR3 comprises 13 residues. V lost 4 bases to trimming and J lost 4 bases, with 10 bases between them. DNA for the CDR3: TGTGCCAGCAGTTCACAGGTACGCACTGAAGCTTTCTTT. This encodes CASSSQVRTEAFF.

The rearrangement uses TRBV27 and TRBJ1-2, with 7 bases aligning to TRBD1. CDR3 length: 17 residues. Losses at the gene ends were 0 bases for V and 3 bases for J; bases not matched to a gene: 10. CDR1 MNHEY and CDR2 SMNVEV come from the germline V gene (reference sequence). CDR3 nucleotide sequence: TGTGCCAGCAGTTTATCCGCTACAGGGGTCCGGTACTATGGCTACACCTTC. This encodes CASSLSATGVRYYGYTF.

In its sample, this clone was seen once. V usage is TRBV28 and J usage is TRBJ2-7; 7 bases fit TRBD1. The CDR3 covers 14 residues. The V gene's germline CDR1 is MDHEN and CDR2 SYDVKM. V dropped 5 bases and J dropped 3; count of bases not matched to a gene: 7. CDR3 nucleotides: TGTGCCAGCAGTCCCAGGACAGGACTCTACGAGCAGTACTTC. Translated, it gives CASSPRTGLYEQYF.

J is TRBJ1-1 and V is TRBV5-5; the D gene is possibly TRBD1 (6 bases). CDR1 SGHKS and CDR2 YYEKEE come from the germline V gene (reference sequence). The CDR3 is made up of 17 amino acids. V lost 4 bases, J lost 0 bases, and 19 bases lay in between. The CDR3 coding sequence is TGTGCCAGCAGCGCCCAACGGGGGGCGAACGTGAACACTGAAGCTTTCTTT. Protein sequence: CASSAQRGANVNTEAFF.

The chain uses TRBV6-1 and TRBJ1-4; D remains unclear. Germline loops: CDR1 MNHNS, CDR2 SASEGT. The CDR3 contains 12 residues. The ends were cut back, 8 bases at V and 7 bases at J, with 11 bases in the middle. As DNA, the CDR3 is TGTGCCAGCGGGATCCAACGTGAAAAACTGTTTTTT. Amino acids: CASGIQREKLFF.

The CDR3 DNA sequence: TGTGCCTGGAGTGCGGACTTCTACAATGAGCAGTTCTTC. This gives the protein CAWSADFYNEQFF. This sequence joins TRBV30 and TRBJ2-1; TRBD2 is a possible D gene (5 bases). This CDR3 contains 13 residues. Germline CDR1 and CDR2: GTSNPN and SVGIG (reference sequence). V was pared by 1 base and J by 3 bases, with 7 bases between.

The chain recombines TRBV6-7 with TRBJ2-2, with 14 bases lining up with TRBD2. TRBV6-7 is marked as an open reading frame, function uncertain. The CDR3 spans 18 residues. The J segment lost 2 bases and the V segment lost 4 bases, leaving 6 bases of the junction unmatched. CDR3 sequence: CASSSRTSGRPNTGELFF. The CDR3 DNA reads TGTGCCAGCAGTTCCCGGACTAGCGGGAGGCCTAACACCGGGGAGCTGTTTTTT.

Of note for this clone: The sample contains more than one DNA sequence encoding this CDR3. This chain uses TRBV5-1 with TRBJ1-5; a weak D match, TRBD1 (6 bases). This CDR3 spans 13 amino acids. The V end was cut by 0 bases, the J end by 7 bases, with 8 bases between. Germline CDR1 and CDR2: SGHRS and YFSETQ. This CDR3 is CASSLGGGQPQHF. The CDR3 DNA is TGCGCCAGCAGCTTGGGTGGGGGCCAGCCCCAGCATTTT.

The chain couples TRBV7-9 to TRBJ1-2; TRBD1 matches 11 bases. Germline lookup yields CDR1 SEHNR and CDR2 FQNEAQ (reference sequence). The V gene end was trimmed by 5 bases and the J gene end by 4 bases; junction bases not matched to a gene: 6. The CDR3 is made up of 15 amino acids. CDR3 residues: CASSEWDRGGYGYTF. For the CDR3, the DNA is TGTGCCAGCAGCGAATGGGACAGGGGGGGCTATGGCTACACCTTC.

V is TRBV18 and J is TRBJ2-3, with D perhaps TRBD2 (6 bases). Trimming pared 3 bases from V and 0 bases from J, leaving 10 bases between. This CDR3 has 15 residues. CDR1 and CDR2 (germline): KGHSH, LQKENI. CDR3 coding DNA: TGTGCCAGCTCACCTCCTAGCGCTAGCACAGATACGCAGTATTTT. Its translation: CASSPPSASTDTQYF.

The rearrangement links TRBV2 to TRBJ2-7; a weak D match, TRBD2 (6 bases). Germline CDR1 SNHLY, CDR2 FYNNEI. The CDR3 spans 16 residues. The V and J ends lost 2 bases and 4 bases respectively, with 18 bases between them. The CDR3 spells CASSERLVGNRYEQYF. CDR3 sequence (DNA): TGTGCCAGCAGTGAAAGACTAGTGGGAAATCGGTACGAGCAGTACTTC.

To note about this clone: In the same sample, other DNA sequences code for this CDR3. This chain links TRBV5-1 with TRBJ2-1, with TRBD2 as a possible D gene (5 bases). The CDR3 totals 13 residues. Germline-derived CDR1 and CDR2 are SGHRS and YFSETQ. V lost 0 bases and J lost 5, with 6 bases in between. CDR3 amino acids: CASSLAGNNEQFF. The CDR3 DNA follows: TGCGCCAGCAGCTTGGCCGGGAACAATGAGCAGTTCTTC. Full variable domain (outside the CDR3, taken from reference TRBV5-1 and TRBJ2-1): KAGVTQTPRYLIKTRGQQVTLSCSPISGHRSVSWYQQTPGQGLQFLFEYFSETQRNKGNFPGRFSGRQFSNSRSEMNVSTLELGDSALYLCASSLAGNNEQFFGPGTRLTVL.